A single sample is the source of the 11 T cell receptor beta chains below, sequenced in a study of T cells in Graves' hyperthyroidism and ophthalmopathy. RNA transcripts provided the source from which TCR beta CDR3 regions were amplified. The HTBI primer set was used in a first-round RT-PCR of the TCR CDR3. TCRdb ran MiXCR on the multiplex PCR reads and lists one entry per CDR3 protein. The sample contains some 320,000 distinct CDR3 sequences, roughly an eighth of which appear only once. Sequencing used blood. The receptors originated from a woman aged 40 to 49 with Graves' ophthalmopathy.

This clonotype was counted ten times or more. The chain has TRBV7-2 and TRBJ2-1, with D hard to call. The V gene lost 1 base and the J gene lost 6 bases, with 13 bases spanning the gap. The CDR3 covers 15 residues. The germline gives CDR1 SGHTA, CDR2 FQGNSA. CDR3 sequence (DNA): TGTGCCAGCAGCTTAGAACAGCTTTTGGGCAATGAGCAGTTCTTC. Its translation is CASSLEQLLGNEQFF.

The chain carries TRBV20-1 and TRBJ1-1; the D is unclear. Between the trimmed V and J ends, which lost 0 bases and 6 bases, there was a span of 11 bases. CDR3 length equals 13 residues. In germline, CDR1 is DFQATT, CDR2 SNEGSKA (reference sequence). The CDR3 reads CSAREGPRPEAFF. The CDR3, as DNA: TGCAGTGCTAGAGAAGGGCCAAGACCTGAAGCTTTCTTT.

The V gene is TRBV3-1, the J gene TRBJ1-2, with D possibly TRBD1 on 5 matching bases. Trimming took off 2 bases at V and 3 bases at J, with 16 bases between the two ends. The CDR3 sequence is 16 residues long. The germline CDR1 and CDR2 sequences are LGHDT and YNNKEL (reference sequence). The CDR3 DNA reads as TGTGCCAGCAGCCAACTTGTAAAGGGACCCTACTATGGCTACACCTTC. This gives the protein CASSQLVKGPYYGYTF.

The chain uses TRBV5-1 and TRBJ2-3; D uncertain. CDR1 is SGHRS and CDR2 is YFSETQ in the germline V gene. Trimming took off 1 base at V and 6 bases at J, with 12 bases between the two ends. The CDR3 loop spans 14 amino acids. CDR3 bases: TGCGCCAGCAGCTTGTATCACATGGTGGATACGCAGTATTTT. Translation gives CASSLYHMVDTQYF.

This clonotype was seen a handful of times. V and J are TRBV5-1 and TRBJ2-7; TRBD1 matches 9 bases. This CDR3 comprises 18 residues. The V segment lost 2 bases and the J segment 3 bases; nucleotides outside the gene matches: 15. Germline CDR1 SGHRS, CDR2 YFSETQ. The CDR3 DNA follows: TGCGCCAGCAGCTTCTCCGTCGGGACAGGGAGCAACGACTACGAGCAGTACTTC. Translation: CASSFSVGTGSNDYEQYF.

On this clonotype: A much larger clone lies one base from this, so it may be a read error. V is TRBV3-1 and J is TRBJ2-7; D gene unclear. From germline, CDR1 is LGHDT and CDR2 YNNKEL (reference sequence). CDR3 size: 14 residues. CDR3: CAGSQEDPVDEQYF. The CDR3 nucleotides read TGTGCCGGCAGCCAAGAGGACCCCGTCGACGAGCAGTACTTC.

This clonotype was picked up a small number of times. The chain uses TRBV6-1 and TRBJ1-5; D gene unclear. Trimming took off 10 bases at V and 1 base at J, with 11 bases between the two ends. CDR1 and CDR2 from the germline V gene are MNHNS and SASEGT. The CDR3 totals 13 residues. Here the CDR3 DNA reads TGTGCCACCGGGATGGTCAGCAATCAGCCCCAGCATTTT. Encoded protein: CATGMVSNQPQHF.

The gene calls are TRBV5-1 and TRBJ1-6; D call uncertain. Germline loops: CDR1 SGHRS, CDR2 YFSETQ. V was pared by 4 bases and J by 10 bases, with 15 bases between. CDR3 length: 14 amino acids. DNA for the CDR3: TGCGCCAGCAGCGCTATCGGGGAGACATCACCCCTCCACTTT. Amino acid sequence: CASSAIGETSPLHF. The entire variable domain, with the rest obtained from reference TRBV5-1 and TRBJ1-6, is as follows: KAGVTQTPRYLIKTRGQQVTLSCSPISGHRSVSWYQQTPGQGLQFLFEYFSETQRNKGNFPGRFSGRQFSNSRSEMNVSTLELGDSALYLCASSAIGETSPLHFGNGTRLTVT.

This clonotype was seen a few times. A much larger clone sits a single nucleotide away, making a read error possible. No conserved phenylalanine or tryptophan is present at the end of the CDR3, so a read error is the likely explanation. This chain joins TRBV12-3 or TRBV12-4 and TRBJ1-1; no clear D. The CDR3 spans 11 residues. Trimming took off 3 bases at V and 3 bases at J, with 2 bases between the two ends. In DNA form, the CDR3 reads TGTGCCAGCAGTTTCCACACTGAAGCTTTCCTT. This codes for CASSFHTEAFL.

This clonotype was picked up many times. The chain has TRBV10-3 and TRBJ2-7; 8 bases match TRBD1. The CDR3 consists of 14 residues. V lost 1 base and J lost 2; bases outside the gene matches: 1. The germline V gene encodes CDR1 ENHRY and CDR2 SYGVKD. CDR3 coding DNA: TGTGCCATCAGTGAGTTACAGGGGGCCTACGAGCAGTACTTC. Its protein is CAISELQGAYEQYF.

The chain employs TRBV10-3 and TRBJ2-3, with 9 bases that match TRBD1. CDR1 and CDR2 from the germline V gene are ENHRY and SYGVKD. The CDR3 length is 14 residues. With V trimmed by 6 bases and J by 6 bases, 7 bases remained unmatched. The CDR3 nucleotides are TGTGCCATCAGACCGGGACAGGGTGCGGATACGCAGTATTTT. It specifies CAIRPGQGADTQYF.